This record covers a single T cell receptor (beta chain). This specimen comes from a study of T cell changes during pregnancy in multiple sclerosis. The CDR3 is made up of 16 amino acids. CDR1 is MNHNS, CDR2 SASEGT, per germline. V lost 4 bases and J lost 0; bases outside the gene matches: 6. Sequencing used immunoSEQ multiplex PCR; TCRdb keeps in-frame clones, though not all of them. The table includes about 72,000 clones, 92% detected once. This chain uses TRBV6-1 with TRBJ1-1, with 9 bases matching TRBD1. This material consisted of peripheral blood, taken in the first trimester of pregnancy. The receptor comes from a female donor in good health, enrolled as a control in a pregnancy study. CDR3 in amino acids: CASSGRQGDMNTEAFF. CDR3 DNA sequence: TGTGCCAGCAGTGGGAGACAGGGGGATATGAACACTGAAGCTTTCTTT.